This TCR beta chain was captured by sequencing in a study of T cell responses to AZD1222 COVID-19 vaccine. Study at large: Second doses that came at about 4 or about 12 weeks were put together.

The table came from immunoSEQ multiplex PCR; TCRdb's copy has only in-frame clones and leaves some out. The table has 99,000 or so clones, roughly 90% seen once. After removal of 6 bases from V and 0 bases from J, the junction contained 9 bases not matched to a gene. There are 17 residues in the CDR3. Germline CDR1 is SNHLY and CDR2 is FYNNEI. About this clone itself: Its antigen is not identified.

Findings and caveats of the study: Spike-spanning, vaccine-associated CD4 TCRs were dominant at 160-218 and 743-854. Donors were mostly white British, more females; clonal diversity possibly underestimated. Targeting of unmutated variant regions was reportedly seen in nearly half of spike-specific TCRs.

This receptor was identified in an adult in good health. Material: peripheral blood, obtained on day 0 of AZD1222 vaccination. The chain joins TRBV2 to TRBJ2-2; the match to TRBD1 covers 8 bases. CDR3 sequence: CASRAHRGASNTGELFF. The DNA of the CDR3 is TGTGCCAGCAGGGCGCACAGGGGGGCTTCGAACACCGGGGAGCTGTTTTTT.